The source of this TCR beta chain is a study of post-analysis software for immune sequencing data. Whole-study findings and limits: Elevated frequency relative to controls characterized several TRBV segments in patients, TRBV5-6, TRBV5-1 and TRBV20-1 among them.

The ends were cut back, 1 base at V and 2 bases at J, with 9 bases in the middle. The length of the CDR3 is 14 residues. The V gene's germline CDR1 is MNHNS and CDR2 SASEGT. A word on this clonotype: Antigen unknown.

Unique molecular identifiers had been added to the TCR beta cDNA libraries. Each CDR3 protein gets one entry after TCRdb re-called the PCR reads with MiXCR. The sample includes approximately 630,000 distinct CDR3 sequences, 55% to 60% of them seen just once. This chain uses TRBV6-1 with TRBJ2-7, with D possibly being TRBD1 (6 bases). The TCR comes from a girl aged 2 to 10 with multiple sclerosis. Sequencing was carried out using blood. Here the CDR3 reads CASSEVGGPYEQYF. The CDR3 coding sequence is TGTGCCAGCAGTGAAGTTGGGGGCCCCTACGAGCAGTACTTC.